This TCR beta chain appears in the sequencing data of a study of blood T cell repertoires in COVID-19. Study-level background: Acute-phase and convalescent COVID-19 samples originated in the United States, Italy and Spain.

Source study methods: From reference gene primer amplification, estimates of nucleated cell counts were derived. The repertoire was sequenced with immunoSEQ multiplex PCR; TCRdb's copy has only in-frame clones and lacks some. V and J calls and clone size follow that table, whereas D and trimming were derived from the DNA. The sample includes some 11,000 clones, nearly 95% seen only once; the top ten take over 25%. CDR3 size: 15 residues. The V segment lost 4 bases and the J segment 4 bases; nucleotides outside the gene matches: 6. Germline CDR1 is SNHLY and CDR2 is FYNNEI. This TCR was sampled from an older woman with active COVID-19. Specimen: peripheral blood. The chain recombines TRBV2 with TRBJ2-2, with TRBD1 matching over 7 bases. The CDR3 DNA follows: TGTGCCAGCAGTGTGTTAGGGGGCAGCACCGGGGAGCTGTTTTTT. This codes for CASSVLGGSTGELFF.